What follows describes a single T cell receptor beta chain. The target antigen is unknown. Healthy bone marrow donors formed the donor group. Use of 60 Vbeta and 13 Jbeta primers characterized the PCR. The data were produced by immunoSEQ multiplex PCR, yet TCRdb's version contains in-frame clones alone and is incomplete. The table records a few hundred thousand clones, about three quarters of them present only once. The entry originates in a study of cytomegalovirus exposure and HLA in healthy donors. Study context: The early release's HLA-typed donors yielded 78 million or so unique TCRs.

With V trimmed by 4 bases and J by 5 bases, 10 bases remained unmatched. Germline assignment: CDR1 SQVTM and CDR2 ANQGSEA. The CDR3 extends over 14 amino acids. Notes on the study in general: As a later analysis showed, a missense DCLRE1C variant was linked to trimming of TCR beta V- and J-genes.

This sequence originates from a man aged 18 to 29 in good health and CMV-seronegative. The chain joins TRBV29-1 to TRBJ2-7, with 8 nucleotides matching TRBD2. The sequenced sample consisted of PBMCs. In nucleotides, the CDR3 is TGCAGCGTTGTTCGCCGGGAGGGCCCCCACGAGCAGTACTTC. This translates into CSVVRREGPHEQYF.